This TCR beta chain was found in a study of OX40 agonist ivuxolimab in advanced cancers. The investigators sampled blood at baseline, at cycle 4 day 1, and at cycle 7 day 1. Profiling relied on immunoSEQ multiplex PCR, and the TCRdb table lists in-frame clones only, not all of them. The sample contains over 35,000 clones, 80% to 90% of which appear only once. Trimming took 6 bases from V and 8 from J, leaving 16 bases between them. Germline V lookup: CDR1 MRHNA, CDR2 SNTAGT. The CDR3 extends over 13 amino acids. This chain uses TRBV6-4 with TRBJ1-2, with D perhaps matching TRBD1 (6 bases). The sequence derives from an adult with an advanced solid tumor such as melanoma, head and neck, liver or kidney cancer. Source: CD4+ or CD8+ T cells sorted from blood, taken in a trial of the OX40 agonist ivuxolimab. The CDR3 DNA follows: TGTGCCAGCAGCCCCACAGGGATTGGCGGCTACACCTTC. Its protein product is CASSPTGIGGYTF.